This is a list of T cell receptor beta chains from one sample in a study of blood T cells in healthy people across ages. A single record per CDR3 protein comes from TCRdb applying MiXCR to the 5' RACE reads. The table shows approximately 690,000 distinct CDR3 sequences, with approximately 50% occurring only once. Material: blood. The receptors come from a man in his sixties in good health. CDR3s include the opening cysteine and the closing phenylalanine or tryptophan. Fields, in order: V gene, D gene, J gene, clone size, CDR3 protein, CDR3 DNA. The D gene is left open where the match is weak. A clone size is listed for some rows: how often the clone was seen (once, few, many), or a class if it is expanded.

TRBV7-2	TRBD2	TRBJ2-7	NA	CASSGGLAGGIFPYEQYF	TGTGCCAGCAGCGGAGGACTAGCGGGGGGCATTTTTCCCTACGAGCAGTACTTC
TRBV21-1	NA	TRBJ2-7	once	CASSRGRTGYEQYF	TGTGCCAGCAGCCGAGGACGGACGGGCTACGAGCAGTACTTC
TRBV3-1	TRBD2	TRBJ2-7	NA	CASSLARGVYNEQYF	TGTGCCAGCAGCCTCGCCCGGGGGGTCTACAATGAGCAGTACTTC
TRBV5-1	NA	TRBJ1-1	NA	CASSHYGEGTEAFF	TGCGCCAGCAGCCACTATGGCGAGGGCACTGAAGCTTTCTTT
TRBV6-6	NA	TRBJ2-7	few	CASSYPGPPYEQYF	TGTGCCAGCAGTTACCCAGGACCACCCTACGAGCAGTACTTC
TRBV6-5	NA	TRBJ2-5	few	CASRSGGQDQETQYF	TGTGCCAGCAGGTCCGGGGGACAAGACCAAGAGACCCAGTACTTC
TRBV7-2	NA	TRBJ1-5	NA	CASSSAYSNQPQHF	TGTGCCAGCAGCTCTGCTTATAGCAATCAGCCCCAGCATTTT
TRBV9	NA	TRBJ1-2	NA	CASSVESGHRKGGYTF	TGTGCCAGCAGCGTAGAATCCGGACACCGCAAGGGTGGCTACACCTTC
TRBV7-8	TRBD1	TRBJ2-1	NA	CASSTRDRPYNEQFF	TGTGCCAGCAGCACAAGGGACAGACCCTACAATGAGCAGTTCTTC
TRBV25-1	TRBD2	TRBJ2-1	once	CASSDPGGRGEQFF	TGTGCCAGCAGTGACCCGGGGGGGCGGGGTGAGCAGTTCTTC
TRBV25-1	NA	TRBJ2-3	NA	CASRGQGHTQYF	TGTGCCAGCAGGGGGCAGGGGCATACGCAGTATTTT
TRBV9	NA	TRBJ2-2	NA	CASSVASGWTGELFF	TGTGCCAGCAGCGTAGCGAGCGGATGGACCGGGGAGCTGTTTTTT
TRBV29-1	NA	TRBJ2-4	few	CSVVGGRTNIQYF	TGCAGCGTTGTTGGGGGACGGACAAACATTCAGTACTTC
TRBV20-1	NA	TRBJ2-1	NA	CSARRDISRNEQFF	TGCAGTGCTAGACGGGACATATCGCGCAATGAGCAGTTCTTC
TRBV5-1	TRBD1	TRBJ1-2	NA	CASGGRTGYKGYTF	TGCGCCAGCGGAGGGAGGACAGGATATAAGGGCTACACCTTC
TRBV7-2	NA	TRBJ2-7	NA	CASSTGRFGSYEQYF	TGTGCCAGCAGTACCGGGCGGTTCGGGTCCTACGAGCAGTACTTC
TRBV11-2	NA	TRBJ2-5	NA	CASSWGEAQYF	TGTGCCAGCAGCTGGGGGGAGGCCCAGTACTTC
TRBV25-1	NA	TRBJ1-4	NA	CASSELPQGNNEKLFF	TGTGCCAGCAGTGAACTCCCTCAGGGAAATAATGAAAAACTGTTTTTT
TRBV10-3	NA	TRBJ1-6	few	CAISERDQGYNSPLHF	TGTGCCATCAGTGAGAGAGATCAGGGGTACAATTCACCCCTCCACTTT
TRBV27	NA	TRBJ2-7	NA	CASTHQGSTYNEQYF	TGTGCCAGCACCCACCAGGGGTCGACCTACAATGAGCAGTACTTC
TRBV24-1	NA	TRBJ2-3	NA	CATSDLKQHTDTQYF	TGTGCCACCAGTGATTTGAAACAGCACACAGATACGCAGTATTTT
TRBV21-1	NA	TRBJ2-5	NA	CASSREGLLQETQYF	TGTGCCAGCTCCAGAGAGGGACTCCTCCAAGAGACCCAGTACTTC
TRBV6-2/TRBV6-3	NA	TRBJ1-4	NA	CASSHNRDENEKLFF	TGTGCCAGCAGTCACAATCGGGACGAGAATGAAAAACTGTTTTTT
TRBV5-5	NA	TRBJ1-1	NA	CASSPAVNTEAFF	TGTGCCAGCAGCCCGGCAGTGAACACTGAAGCTTTCTTT
TRBV20-1	TRBD1	TRBJ2-1	once	CSAFKGGQGTNEQFF	TGCAGTGCTTTCAAGGGGGGACAGGGAACAAATGAGCAGTTCTTC
TRBV7-3	NA	TRBJ2-2	NA	CASSFDSGYTGELFF	TGTGCCAGCAGCTTTGACAGTGGGTACACCGGGGAGCTGTTTTTT
TRBV29-1	NA	TRBJ2-3	few	CSVEWTLVDTQYF	TGCAGCGTTGAATGGACTCTTGTAGATACGCAGTATTTT
TRBV10-3	NA	TRBJ1-2	NA	CAISEPGPAYGYTF	TGTGCCATCAGTGAACCGGGGCCGGCCTATGGCTACACCTTC
TRBV10-3	NA	TRBJ1-2	NA	CAISAQGRRYGYTF	TGTGCCATCAGTGCACAGGGAAGAAGGTATGGCTACACCTTC
TRBV4-2	NA	TRBJ1-4	many	CASSWTVNEKLFF	TGTGCCAGCAGCTGGACAGTGAATGAAAAACTGTTTTTT
TRBV10-2	TRBD1	TRBJ2-1	NA	CASPQGASYNEQFF	TGCGCCAGCCCACAGGGGGCTTCCTACAATGAGCAGTTCTTC
TRBV5-1	NA	TRBJ2-1	NA	CASGLSGDNEQFF	TGCGCCAGTGGGTTATCCGGGGACAATGAGCAGTTCTTC
TRBV29-1	TRBD1	TRBJ1-5	NA	CSATTQGLNQPQHF	TGCAGCGCTACCACACAGGGGTTGAATCAGCCCCAGCATTTT
TRBV2	NA	TRBJ2-1	NA	CASSASGPLINEQFF	TGTGCCAGCAGTGCCAGCGGGCCCTTGATAAATGAGCAGTTCTTC
TRBV12-3/TRBV12-4	NA	TRBJ2-5	once	CASTYKAGAAIQETQYF	TGTGCCAGCACGTATAAGGCGGGTGCAGCGATCCAAGAGACCCAGTACTTC
TRBV7-2	NA	TRBJ1-2	few	CASSLEGGQGYGYTF	TGTGCCAGCAGCTTAGAGGGCGGGCAGGGCTATGGCTACACCTTC
TRBV6-5	NA	TRBJ2-1	NA	CASSLVRAAYNEQFF	TGTGCCAGCAGTTTGGTTCGAGCGGCGTACAATGAGCAGTTCTTC
TRBV28	NA	TRBJ1-5	NA	CASSWGLYQPQHF	TGTGCCAGCAGTTGGGGACTCTATCAGCCCCAGCATTTT
TRBV2	NA	TRBJ2-3	few	CASGKDTDTQYF	TGTGCCAGCGGCAAAGACACAGATACGCAGTATTTT
TRBV29-1	NA	TRBJ1-2	NA	CSVEDKGGSRSYTF	TGCAGCGTTGAAGATAAGGGGGGGAGTAGGAGCTACACCTTC
TRBV20-1	NA	TRBJ1-6	NA	CSASEGVYNSPLHF	TGCAGTGCTAGTGAAGGGGTCTATAATTCACCCCTCCACTTT
TRBV4-2	NA	TRBJ1-1	NA	CASSPRVGDTEAFF	TGTGCCAGCAGCCCCAGGGTCGGGGACACTGAAGCTTTCTTT
TRBV2	NA	TRBJ2-7	once	CATGPLGNEQYF	TGTGCCACAGGGCCCCTGGGGAACGAGCAGTACTTC
TRBV29-1	NA	TRBJ2-2	NA	CSVEDGGNTGELFF	TGCAGCGTTGAAGATGGGGGGAACACCGGGGAGCTGTTTTTT
TRBV20-1	NA	TRBJ1-1	NA	CSARNSLNTEAFF	TGCAGTGCTAGAAACAGTCTGAACACTGAAGCTTTCTTT
TRBV4-1	TRBD1	TRBJ2-1	NA	CASSQAPGQYNEQFF	TGCGCCAGCAGCCAAGCGCCGGGACAGTACAATGAGCAGTTCTTC
TRBV6-1	TRBD1	TRBJ1-2	once	CASSEPGTGATGNYGYTF	TGTGCCAGCAGTGAACCGGGGACAGGGGCCACAGGGAACTATGGCTACACCTTC
TRBV6-2/TRBV6-3	NA	TRBJ2-7	NA	CASSPSGWRNYEQYF	TGTGCCAGCAGCCCATCGGGCTGGCGGAACTACGAGCAGTACTTC
TRBV2	NA	TRBJ1-5	NA	CASSGLSGNQPQHF	TGTGCCAGCAGTGGTTTGTCAGGGAATCAGCCCCAGCATTTT
TRBV7-2	TRBD1	TRBJ1-2	NA	CASSHSDRGSDYGYTF	TGTGCCAGCAGCCATAGCGACAGGGGTAGTGACTATGGCTACACCTTC
TRBV3-1	NA	TRBJ1-2	NA	CASSQDSERGYTF	TGTGCCAGCAGCCAAGATTCTGAGCGGGGCTACACCTTC
TRBV6-6	TRBD1	TRBJ1-2	NA	CASRQRQGAGGYTF	TGTGCCAGCAGGCAACGACAGGGCGCGGGCGGCTACACCTTC
TRBV2	NA	TRBJ2-7	NA	CASTETGYEQYF	TGTGCCAGCACCGAAACAGGGTACGAGCAGTACTTC
TRBV19	NA	TRBJ2-7	NA	CASSSRRGMGQYF	TGTGCCAGTAGTAGCAGACGAGGAATGGGGCAGTACTTC
TRBV12-3/TRBV12-4	TRBD1	TRBJ1-2	NA	CASSSTPSDRVDYGYTF	TGTGCCAGCAGTTCCACTCCCTCCGACAGGGTTGACTATGGCTACACCTTC
TRBV7-9	NA	TRBJ1-5	NA	CASSLGAGRVHQPQHF	TGTGCCAGCAGCTTAGGGGCAGGGAGGGTCCATCAGCCCCAGCATTTT
TRBV29-1	NA	TRBJ2-3	few	CSVVGRVTDTQYF	TGCAGCGTTGTCGGCAGGGTCACAGATACGCAGTATTTT
TRBV29-1	TRBD1	TRBJ2-5	many	CSVVRDRAVRETQYF	TGCAGCGTTGTTCGGGACAGGGCCGTCAGGGAGACCCAGTACTTC
TRBV20-1	NA	TRBJ2-5	few	CSARVAGGSETQYF	TGCAGTGCTAGAGTTGCTGGGGGGTCAGAGACCCAGTACTTC
TRBV7-2	NA	TRBJ2-5	NA	CASSLARYQETQYF	TGTGCCAGCAGCTTAGCGAGGTACCAAGAGACCCAGTACTTC